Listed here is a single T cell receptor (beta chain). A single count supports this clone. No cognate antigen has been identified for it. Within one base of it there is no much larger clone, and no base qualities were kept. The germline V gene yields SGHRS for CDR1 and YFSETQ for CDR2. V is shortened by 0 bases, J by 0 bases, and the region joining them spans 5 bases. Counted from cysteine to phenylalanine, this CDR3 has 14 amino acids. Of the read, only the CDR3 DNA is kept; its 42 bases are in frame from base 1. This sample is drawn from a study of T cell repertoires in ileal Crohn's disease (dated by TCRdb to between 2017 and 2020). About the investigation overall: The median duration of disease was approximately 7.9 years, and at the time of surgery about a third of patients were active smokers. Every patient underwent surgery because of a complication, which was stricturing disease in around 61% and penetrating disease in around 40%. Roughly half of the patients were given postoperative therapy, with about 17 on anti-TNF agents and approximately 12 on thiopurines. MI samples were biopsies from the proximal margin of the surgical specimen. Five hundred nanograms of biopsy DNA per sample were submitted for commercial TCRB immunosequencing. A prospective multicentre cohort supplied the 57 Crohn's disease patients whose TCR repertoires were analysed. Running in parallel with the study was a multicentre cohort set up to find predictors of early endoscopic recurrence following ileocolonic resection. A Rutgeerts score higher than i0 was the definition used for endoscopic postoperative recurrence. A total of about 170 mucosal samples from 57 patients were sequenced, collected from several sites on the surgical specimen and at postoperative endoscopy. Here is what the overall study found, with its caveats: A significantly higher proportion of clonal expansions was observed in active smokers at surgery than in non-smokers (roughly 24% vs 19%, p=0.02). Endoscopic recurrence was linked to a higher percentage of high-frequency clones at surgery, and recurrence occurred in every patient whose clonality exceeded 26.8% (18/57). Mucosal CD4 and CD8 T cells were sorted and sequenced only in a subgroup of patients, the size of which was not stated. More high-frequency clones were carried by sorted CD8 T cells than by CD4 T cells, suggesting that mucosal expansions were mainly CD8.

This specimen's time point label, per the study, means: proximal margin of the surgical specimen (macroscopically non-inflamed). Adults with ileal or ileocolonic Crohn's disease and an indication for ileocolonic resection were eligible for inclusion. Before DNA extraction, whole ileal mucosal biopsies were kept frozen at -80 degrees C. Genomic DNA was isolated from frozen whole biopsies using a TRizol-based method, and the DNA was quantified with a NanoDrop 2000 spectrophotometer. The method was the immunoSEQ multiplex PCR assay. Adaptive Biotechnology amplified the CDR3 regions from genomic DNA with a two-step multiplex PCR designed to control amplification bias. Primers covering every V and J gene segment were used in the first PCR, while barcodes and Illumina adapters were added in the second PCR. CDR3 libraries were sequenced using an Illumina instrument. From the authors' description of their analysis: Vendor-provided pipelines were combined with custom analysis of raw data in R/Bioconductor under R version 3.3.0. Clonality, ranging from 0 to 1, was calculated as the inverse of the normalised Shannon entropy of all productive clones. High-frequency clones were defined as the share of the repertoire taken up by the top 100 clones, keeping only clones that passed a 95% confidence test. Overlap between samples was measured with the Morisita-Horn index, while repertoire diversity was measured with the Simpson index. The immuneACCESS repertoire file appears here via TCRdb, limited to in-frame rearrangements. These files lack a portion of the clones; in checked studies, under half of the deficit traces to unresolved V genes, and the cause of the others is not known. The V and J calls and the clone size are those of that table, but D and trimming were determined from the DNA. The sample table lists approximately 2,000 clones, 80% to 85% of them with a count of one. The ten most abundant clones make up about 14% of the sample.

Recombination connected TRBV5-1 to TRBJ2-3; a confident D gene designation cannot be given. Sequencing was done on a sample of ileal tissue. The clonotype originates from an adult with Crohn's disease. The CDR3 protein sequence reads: CASSLGQSTDTQYF. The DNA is TGCGCCAGCAGCTTGGGTCAGAGCACAGATACGCAGTATTTT.